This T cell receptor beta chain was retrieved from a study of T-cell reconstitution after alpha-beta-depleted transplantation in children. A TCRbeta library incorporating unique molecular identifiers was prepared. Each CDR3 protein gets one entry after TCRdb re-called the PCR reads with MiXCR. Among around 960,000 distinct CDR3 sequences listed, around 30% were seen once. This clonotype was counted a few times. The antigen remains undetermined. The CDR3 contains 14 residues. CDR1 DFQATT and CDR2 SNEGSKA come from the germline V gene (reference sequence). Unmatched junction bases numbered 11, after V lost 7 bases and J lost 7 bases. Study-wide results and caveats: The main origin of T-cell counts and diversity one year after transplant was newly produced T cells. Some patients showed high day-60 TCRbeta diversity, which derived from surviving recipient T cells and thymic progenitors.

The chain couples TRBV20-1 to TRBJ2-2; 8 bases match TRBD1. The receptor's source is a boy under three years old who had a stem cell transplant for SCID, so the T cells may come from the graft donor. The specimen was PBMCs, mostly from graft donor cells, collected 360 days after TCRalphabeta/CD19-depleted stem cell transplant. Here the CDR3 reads CSVPNSRGLGELFF. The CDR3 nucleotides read TGCAGTGTCCCAAATTCCAGGGGGCTCGGGGAGCTGTTTTTT.